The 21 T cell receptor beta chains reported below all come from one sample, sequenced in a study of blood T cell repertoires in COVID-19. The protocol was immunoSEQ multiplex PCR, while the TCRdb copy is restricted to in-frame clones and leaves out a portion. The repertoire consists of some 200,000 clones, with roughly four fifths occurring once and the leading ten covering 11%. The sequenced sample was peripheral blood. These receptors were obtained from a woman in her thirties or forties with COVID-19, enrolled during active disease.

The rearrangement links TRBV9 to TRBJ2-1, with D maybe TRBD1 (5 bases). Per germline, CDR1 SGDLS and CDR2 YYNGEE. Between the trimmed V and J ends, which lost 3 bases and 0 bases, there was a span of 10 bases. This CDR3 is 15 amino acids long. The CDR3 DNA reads TGTGCCAGCAGCGCAACAGGCTACTCCTACAATGAGCAGTTCTTC. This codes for CASSATGYSYNEQFF.

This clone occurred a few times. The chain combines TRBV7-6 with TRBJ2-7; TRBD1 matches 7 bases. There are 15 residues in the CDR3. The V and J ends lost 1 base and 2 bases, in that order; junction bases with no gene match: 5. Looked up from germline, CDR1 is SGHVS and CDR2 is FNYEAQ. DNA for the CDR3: TGTGCCAGCAGCTTAGAAGTAGGGACAGCCTACGAGCAGTACTTC. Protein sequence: CASSLEVGTAYEQYF. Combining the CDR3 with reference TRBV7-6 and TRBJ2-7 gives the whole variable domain GAGVSQSPRYKVTKRGQDVALRCDPISGHVSLYWYRQALGQGPEFLTYFNYEAQQDKSGLPNDRFSAERPEGSISTLTIQRTEQRDSAMYRCASSLEVGTAYEQYFGPGTRLTVT.

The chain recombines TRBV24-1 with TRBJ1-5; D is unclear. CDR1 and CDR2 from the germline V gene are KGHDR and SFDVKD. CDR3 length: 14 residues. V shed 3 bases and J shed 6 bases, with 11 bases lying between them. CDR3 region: CATSDTPGGQPQHF. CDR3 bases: TGTGCCACCAGTGATACTCCCGGAGGTCAGCCCCAGCATTTT.

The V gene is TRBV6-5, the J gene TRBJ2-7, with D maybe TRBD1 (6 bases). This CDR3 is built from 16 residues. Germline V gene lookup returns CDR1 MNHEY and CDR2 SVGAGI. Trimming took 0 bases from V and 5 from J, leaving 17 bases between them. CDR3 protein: CASSYSVQGLTNEQYF. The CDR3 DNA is TGTGCCAGCAGTTACTCGGTTCAGGGGCTTACGAACGAGCAGTACTTC.

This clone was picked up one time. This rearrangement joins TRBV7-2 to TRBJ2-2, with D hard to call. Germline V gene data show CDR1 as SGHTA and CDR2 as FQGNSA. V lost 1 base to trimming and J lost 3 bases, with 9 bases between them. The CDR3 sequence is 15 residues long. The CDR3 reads CASSLVLSYTGELFF. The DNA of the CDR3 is TGTGCCAGCAGCTTAGTTCTATCCTACACCGGGGAGCTGTTTTTT.

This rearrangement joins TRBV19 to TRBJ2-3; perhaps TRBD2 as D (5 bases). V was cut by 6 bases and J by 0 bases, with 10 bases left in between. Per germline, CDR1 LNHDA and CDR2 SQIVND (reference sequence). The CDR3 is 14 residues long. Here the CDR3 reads CASSVSGSTDTQYF. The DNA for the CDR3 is TGTGCCAGTAGCGTATCGGGGAGCACAGATACGCAGTATTTT.

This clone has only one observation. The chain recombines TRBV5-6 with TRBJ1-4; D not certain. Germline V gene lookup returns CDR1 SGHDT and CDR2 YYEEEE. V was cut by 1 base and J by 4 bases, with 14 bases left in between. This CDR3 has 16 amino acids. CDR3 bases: TGTGCCAGCAGCTTGTCGATGAGGGCCCTTAATGAAAAACTGTTTTTT. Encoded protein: CASSLSMRALNEKLFF.

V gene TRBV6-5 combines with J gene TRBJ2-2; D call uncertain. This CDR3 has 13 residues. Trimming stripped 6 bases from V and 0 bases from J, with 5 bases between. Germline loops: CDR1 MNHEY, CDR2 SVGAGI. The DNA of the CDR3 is TGTGCCAGCAGGACATCGAACACCGGGGAGCTGTTTTTT. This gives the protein CASRTSNTGELFF.

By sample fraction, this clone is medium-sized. The CDR3 coding sequence is TGTGCCTGGAGTCCAGGACTAGCGGGATTCCTAAATACGCAGTATTTT. This gives the protein CAWSPGLAGFLNTQYF. V is TRBV30 and J is TRBJ2-3; 12 nucleotides agree with TRBD2. The germline V gene encodes CDR1 GTSNPN and CDR2 SVGIG (reference sequence). V lost 2 bases, J lost 7 bases, and 10 bases stayed unmatched. There are 16 residues in the CDR3. Full variable domain (remainder filled in from reference TRBV30 and TRBJ2-3): SQTIHQWPATLVQPVGSPLSLECTVEGTSNPNLYWYRQAAGRGLQLLFYSVGIGQISSEVPQNLSASRPQDRQFILSSKKLLLSDSGFYLCAWSPGLAGFLNTQYFGPGTRLTVL.

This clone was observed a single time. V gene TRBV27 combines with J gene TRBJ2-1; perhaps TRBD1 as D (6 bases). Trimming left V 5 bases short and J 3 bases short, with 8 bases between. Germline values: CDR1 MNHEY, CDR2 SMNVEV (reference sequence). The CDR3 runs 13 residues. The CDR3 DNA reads TGTGCCAGCAGTCGGACAGACTACAATGAGCAGTTCTTC. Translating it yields CASSRTDYNEQFF.

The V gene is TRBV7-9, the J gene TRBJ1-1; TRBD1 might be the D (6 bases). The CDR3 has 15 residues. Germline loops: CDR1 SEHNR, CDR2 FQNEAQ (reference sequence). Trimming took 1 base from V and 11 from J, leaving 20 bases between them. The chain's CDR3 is CASSLGHQGTLEAFF. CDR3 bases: TGTGCCAGCAGCTTAGGACACCAGGGGACATTAGAGGCTTTCTTT.

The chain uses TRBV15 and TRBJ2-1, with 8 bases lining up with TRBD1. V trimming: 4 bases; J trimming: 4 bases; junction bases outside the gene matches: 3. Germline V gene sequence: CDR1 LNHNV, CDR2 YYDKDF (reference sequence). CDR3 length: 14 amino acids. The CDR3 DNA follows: TGTGCCACCAGCACAAGACAGGGGTACAATGAGCAGTTCTTC. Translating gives CATSTRQGYNEQFF. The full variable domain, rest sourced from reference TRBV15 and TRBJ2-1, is DAMVIQNPRYQVTQFGKPVTLSCSQTLNHNVMYWYQQKSSQAPKLLFHYYDKDFNNEADTPDNFQSRRPNTSFCFLDIRSPGLGDTAMYLCATSTRQGYNEQFFGPGTRLTVL.

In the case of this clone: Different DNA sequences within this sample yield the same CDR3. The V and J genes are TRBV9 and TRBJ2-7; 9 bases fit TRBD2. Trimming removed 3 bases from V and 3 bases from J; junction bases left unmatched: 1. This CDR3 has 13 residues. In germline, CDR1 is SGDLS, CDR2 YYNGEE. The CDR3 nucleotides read TGTGCCAGCAGCGGGACTAGCGACTACGAGCAGTACTTC. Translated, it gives CASSGTSDYEQYF.

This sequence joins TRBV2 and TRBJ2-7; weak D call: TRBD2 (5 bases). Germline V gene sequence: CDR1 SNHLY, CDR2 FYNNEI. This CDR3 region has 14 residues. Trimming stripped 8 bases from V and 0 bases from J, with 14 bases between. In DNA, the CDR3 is TGTGCCAGCGTGAGCGGCGATCTCTCCTACGAGCAGTACTTC. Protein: CASVSGDLSYEQYF.

The CDR3 DNA is TGTGCCCCGCGAGGGTTGGAGGGGACGAGTAAGCCCCAGCATTTT. Residues: CAPRGLEGTSKPQHF. The chain links TRBV24-1 to TRBJ1-5; possibly TRBD1 for D (5 bases). The V end was cut by 12 bases, the J end by 8 bases, with 25 bases between. The CDR3 covers 15 residues. The germline V gene encodes CDR1 KGHDR and CDR2 SFDVKD.

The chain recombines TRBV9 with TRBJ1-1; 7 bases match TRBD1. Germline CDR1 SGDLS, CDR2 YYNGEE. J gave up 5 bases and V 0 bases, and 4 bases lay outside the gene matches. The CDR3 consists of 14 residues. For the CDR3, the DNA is TGTGCCAGCAGCGTAGAAGGGGGCGGGACTGAAGCTTTCTTT. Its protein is CASSVEGGGTEAFF.

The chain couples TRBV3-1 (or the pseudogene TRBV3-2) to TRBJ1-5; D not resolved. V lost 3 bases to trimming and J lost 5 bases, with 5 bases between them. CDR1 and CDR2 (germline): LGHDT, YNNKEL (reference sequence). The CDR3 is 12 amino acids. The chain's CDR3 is CASSHQDQPQHF. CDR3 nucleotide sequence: TGTGCCAGCAGCCACCAGGATCAGCCCCAGCATTTT.

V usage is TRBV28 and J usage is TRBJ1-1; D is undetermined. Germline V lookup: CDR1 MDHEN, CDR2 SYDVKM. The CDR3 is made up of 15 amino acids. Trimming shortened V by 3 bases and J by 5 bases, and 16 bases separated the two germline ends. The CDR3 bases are TGTGCCAGCAGTTTTTCGTTCGGAGGAACAACTGAAGCTTTCTTT. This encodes CASSFSFGGTTEAFF.

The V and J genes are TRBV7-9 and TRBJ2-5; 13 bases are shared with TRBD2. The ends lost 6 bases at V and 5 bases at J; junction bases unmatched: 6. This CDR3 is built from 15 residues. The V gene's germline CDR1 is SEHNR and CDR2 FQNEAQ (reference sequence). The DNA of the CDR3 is TGTGCCAGCAGACTAGCGGGAGGGCCGAAGGAGACCCAGTACTTC. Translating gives CASRLAGGPKETQYF. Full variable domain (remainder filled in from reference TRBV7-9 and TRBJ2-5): DTGVSQNPRHKITKRGQNVTFRCDPISEHNRLYWYRQTLGQGPEFLTYFQNEAQLEKSRLLSDRFSAERPKGSFSTLEIQRTEQGDSAMYLCASRLAGGPKETQYFGPGTRLLVL.

The CDR3 protein is CASSQDVIAGTYEQYF. The CDR3 coding sequence is TGCGCCAGCAGCCAAGATGTAATAGCGGGGACCTACGAGCAGTACTTC. V and J are TRBV4-1 and TRBJ2-7; 8 bases match TRBD2. This CDR3 spans 16 amino acids. Unmatched junction bases numbered 6, after V lost 0 bases and J lost 2 bases. Germline CDR1 and CDR2: MGHRA and YSYEKL.

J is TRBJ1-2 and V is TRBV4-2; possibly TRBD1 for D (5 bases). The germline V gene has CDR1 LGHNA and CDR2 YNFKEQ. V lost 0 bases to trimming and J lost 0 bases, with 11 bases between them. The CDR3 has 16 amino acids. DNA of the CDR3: TGTGCCAGCAGCCAAGAGAGAACAGGAGCTAACTATGGCTACACCTTC. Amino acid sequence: CASSQERTGANYGYTF.